This entry describes one TCR beta chain. The entry originates in a study of blood T cell repertoires in COVID-19. Study overall: Sites across the United States, Italy and Spain contributed samples from acute and convalescent COVID-19. From T cells, B-cell-depleted T cells, or PBMCs came the material, which was cDNA or gDNA.

Sequencing was performed with immunoSEQ multiplex PCR; in TCRdb, only in-frame clones are kept and a portion is missing. Of around 330,000 clones listed, about 87% are singletons. Recruited during active infection, patients (from Seattle) were subsequently followed longitudinally. Sequencing was carried out using peripheral blood. The TCR was taken from a woman aged 25 to 39 with COVID-19, enrolled during active disease.

Here the CDR3 DNA reads TGTGCCAGCAGCCCCGGATTACGGGCGGCTGCGGGGGAGCAGTACTTC. Its protein product is CASSPGLRAAAGEQYF. The V call is TRBV6-6, the J call TRBJ2-7; tentative D call: TRBD2 (6 bases). V was pared by 6 bases and J by 7 bases, with 25 bases between. The CDR3 has 16 residues. Germline V CDR1 and CDR2: MNHNY, SVGAGI (reference sequence).